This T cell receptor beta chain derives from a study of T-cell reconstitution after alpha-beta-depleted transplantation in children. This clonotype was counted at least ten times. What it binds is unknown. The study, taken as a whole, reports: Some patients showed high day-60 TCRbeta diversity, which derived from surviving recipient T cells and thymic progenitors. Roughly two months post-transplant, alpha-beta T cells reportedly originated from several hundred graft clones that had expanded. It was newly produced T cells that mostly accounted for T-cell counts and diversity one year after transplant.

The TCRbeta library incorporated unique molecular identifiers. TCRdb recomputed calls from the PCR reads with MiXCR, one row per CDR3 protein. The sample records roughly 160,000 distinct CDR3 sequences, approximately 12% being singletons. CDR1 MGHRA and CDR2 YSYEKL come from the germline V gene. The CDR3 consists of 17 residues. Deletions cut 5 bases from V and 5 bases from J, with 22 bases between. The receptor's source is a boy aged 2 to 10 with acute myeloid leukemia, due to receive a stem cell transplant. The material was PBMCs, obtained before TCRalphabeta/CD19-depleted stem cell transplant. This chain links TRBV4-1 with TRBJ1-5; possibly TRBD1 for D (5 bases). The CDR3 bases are TGCGCCAGCAGCAGAACTGGGTTGGGGCAGGGTTATCAGCCCCAGCATTTT. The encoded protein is CASSRTGLGQGYQPQHF.